The entry below gives a single T cell receptor beta chain sequence along with its context. A second PCR of 7 to 11 cycles used a sample-barcoded 5' primer and a J-beta primer mix. Every sample produced at least 3 million CDR3-containing paired-end reads. TCRdb passed the 5' RACE reads through MiXCR, listing each CDR3 protein once. The data show roughly 700,000 distinct CDR3 sequences, with more than 40% seen just once and roughly a third held by the top ten. The sample comes from a study of blood T cells in healthy people across ages. There are 18 residues in the CDR3. Losses at the gene ends were 2 bases for V and 7 bases for J; bases not matched to a gene: 12.

This sequence originates from a woman aged 55-69 years in good health. Sequencing was performed on blood. The gene calls are TRBV12-3 or TRBV12-4 and TRBJ2-1, with 12 bases that match TRBD2. In nucleotides, the CDR3 is TGTGCCAGCAGTTTAAGGGCACTAGCGGGAGGTTATGGAAATGAGCAGTTCTTC. It codes for CASSLRALAGGYGNEQFF.